Shown below are 4 T cell receptor beta chains from a single sample sequenced in a study of cytomegalovirus exposure and HLA in healthy donors (dated by TCRdb to the late 2010s). Libraries were made using the immunoSEQ multiplex PCR assay. Drawn from immuneACCESS, this table holds only the in-frame rearrangements with V and J called that TCRdb kept. Clones are partly lost; checked studies trace under half to an unresolved V gene and leave the rest unexplained. Present in this sample are 70,000 to 75,000 clones, 94% of which were seen just once. The ten largest account for 1% of the sample. The sequenced sample was PBMCs. The origin of the receptors is a young woman in good health and CMV-seronegative.

The genes are TRBV12-5 and TRBJ2-1, with D maybe TRBD2 (6 bases). V lost 6 bases to trimming and J lost 8 bases, with 11 bases between them. CDR1 and CDR2 from the germline V gene are LGHNT and FRNRAP. The length of the CDR3 is 12 residues. The chain's CDR3 is CASGASGHEQFF. The CDR3, as DNA: TGTGCTAGTGGAGCAAGCGGGCATGAGCAGTTCTTC. Full variable domain (missing parts from reference TRBV12-5 and TRBJ2-1): DARVTQTPRHKVTEMGQEVTMRCQPILGHNTVFWYRQTMMQGLELLAYFRNRAPLDDSGMPKDRFSAEMPDATLATLKIQPSEPRDSAVYFCASGASGHEQFFGPGTRLTVL.

The DNA for the CDR3 is TGTGCCAGCAGTTTTTTAGGGGCCCGTTTAGGAGGGATGGACACTGAAGCTTTCTTT. This codes for CASSFLGARLGGMDTEAFF. This rearrangement joins TRBV28 to TRBJ1-1, with D possibly matching TRBD1 (5 bases). V lost 3 bases to trimming and J lost 3 bases, with 26 bases between them. From germline, CDR1 is MDHEN and CDR2 SYDVKM. The CDR3 covers 19 residues.

The chain couples TRBV5-4 to TRBJ2-1, with D perhaps matching TRBD2 (5 bases). V lost 3 bases to trimming and J lost 3 bases, with 16 bases between them. The germline CDR1 and CDR2 sequences are SGHNT and YYREEE (reference sequence). This CDR3 spans 16 amino acids. The CDR3 coding sequence is TGTGCCAGCAGCTCGGGGTGGACGGCGATCTACAATGAGCAGTTCTTC. The encoded protein is CASSSGWTAIYNEQFF.

V usage is TRBV5-4 and J usage is TRBJ1-2; maybe TRBD1 (5 bases). This CDR3 spans 14 amino acids. Germline CDR1 SGHNT, CDR2 YYREEE (reference sequence). V was pared by 1 base and J by 2 bases, with 9 bases between. The CDR3 DNA reads as TGTGCCAGCAGCTTGAGGGGATCAAACTATGGCTACACCTTC. This gives the protein CASSLRGSNYGYTF. The whole variable domain, filled in from reference TRBV5-4 and TRBJ1-2, reads ETGVTQSPTHLIKTRGQQVTLRCSSQSGHNTVSWYQQALGQGPQFIFQYYREEENGRGNFPPRFSGLQFPNYSSELNVNALELDDSALYLCASSLRGSNYGYTFGSGTRLTVV.